The 18 T cell receptor beta chains below all came from one sample that was sequenced in a study of T-cell reconstitution after alpha-beta-depleted transplantation in children. Unique molecular identifiers were incorporated during preparation of the TCRbeta library. TCRdb ran MiXCR on the PCR reads and lists one entry per CDR3 protein. The table has a few hundred thousand distinct CDR3 sequences, over 10% seen once; the top ten hold over 2%. The sample consisted of PBMCs, mostly from graft donor cells, taken 360 days after TCRalphabeta/CD19-depleted stem cell transplant. These receptors all come from a male patient aged 10 to 17 who had a stem cell transplant for acute myeloid leukemia, so the T cells may come from the graft donor.

The V gene is TRBV28, the J gene TRBJ2-5, with D tentatively TRBD1 or TRBD2 (5 bases each). V was trimmed by 5 bases and J by 1 base, leaving 14 bases between them. Germline V gene data show CDR1 as MDHEN and CDR2 as SYDVKM. This CDR3 spans 15 amino acids. The CDR3 DNA reads as TGTGCCAGCAGTCTCCCCGGGGCCCTCCAAGAGACCCAGTACTTC. Its protein product is CASSLPGALQETQYF.

This clonotype appeared a few times. The chain has TRBV12-3 or TRBV12-4 and TRBJ2-7; no clear D. The V gene lost 6 bases and the J gene lost 3 bases, with 9 bases spanning the gap. The CDR3 runs 12 residues. The CDR3 protein is CASSFLIYEQYF. CDR3 sequence (DNA): TGTGCCAGCAGCTTCCTAATCTACGAGCAGTACTTC.

This clonotype was seen many times. This chain links TRBV9 with TRBJ2-1; no reliable D call. V was trimmed by 2 bases and J by 8 bases, leaving 14 bases between them. The CDR3 runs 14 residues. The germline V gene has CDR1 SGDLS and CDR2 YYNGEE. The CDR3 here is CASSVDPIRDEQFF. The CDR3 nucleotides are TGTGCCAGCAGCGTCGATCCCATTAGGGATGAGCAGTTCTTC.

This clonotype appeared many times. The V gene is TRBV10-2, the J gene TRBJ2-1, with 10 bases aligning to TRBD2. The junction had 8 bases not matched to a gene; V was cut back by 8 bases and J by 7 bases. The CDR3 length is 14 residues. Germline CDR1 is WSHSY and CDR2 is SAAADI. The CDR3 DNA reads TGCGCCAGCCAAAGCGGGGGGGCTTGGAATGAGCAGTTCTTC. Translation: CASQSGGAWNEQFF.

This clonotype was observed at least ten times. The genes are TRBV3-1 and TRBJ2-1; TRBD2 agrees at 9 bases. CDR3 length equals 16 residues. Unmatched junction bases numbered 5, after V lost 0 bases and J lost 5 bases. Germline V gene lookup returns CDR1 LGHDT and CDR2 YNNKEL (reference sequence). CDR3 sequence: CASSQEIAGADNEQFF. Written as DNA, the CDR3 is TGTGCCAGCAGCCAAGAGATAGCGGGAGCCGACAATGAGCAGTTCTTC.

The chain couples TRBV5-1 to TRBJ2-1; 10 nucleotides match TRBD2. The J segment lost 4 bases and the V segment lost 1 base, leaving 8 bases of the junction unmatched. The CDR3 has 17 amino acids. Germline-derived CDR1 and CDR2 are SGHRS and YFSETQ. The chain's CDR3 is CASSLFLAGASYNEQFF. For the CDR3, the DNA is TGCGCCAGCAGCTTGTTCCTAGCGGGAGCTTCGTACAATGAGCAGTTCTTC. Using reference TRBV5-1 and TRBJ2-1 for the parts outside the CDR3, the full variable domain is KAGVTQTPRYLIKTRGQQVTLSCSPISGHRSVSWYQQTPGQGLQFLFEYFSETQRNKGNFPGRFSGRQFSNSRSEMNVSTLELGDSALYLCASSLFLAGASYNEQFFGPGTRLTVL.

In this sample, this clonotype turned up many times. One end of the junction fails to match germline, which may point to a read error. The V and J genes are TRBV29-1 and TRBJ2-5, with 8 bases matching TRBD1. Germline assignment: CDR1 SQVTM and CDR2 ANQGSEA. The CDR3 is made up of 15 amino acids. The CDR3 coding sequence is TGCAGCGTTGGGGGGACAGGATTCCCTCAAGCGACCCAGTACTTC. Its protein product is CSVGGTGFPQATQYF.

The chain has TRBV7-9 and TRBJ2-7, with D tentatively TRBD2 (5 bases). V gave up 4 bases and J gave up 5 bases, with 18 bases separating them. The germline gives CDR1 SEHNR, CDR2 FQNEAQ (reference sequence). The CDR3 has 15 amino acids. The CDR3 DNA reads as TGTGCCAGCAGCTACAAACCCCCGAGGGTGGACGAGCAGTACTTC. Its protein product is CASSYKPPRVDEQYF.

V gene TRBV14 combines with J gene TRBJ1-6, with D uncertain. CDR3 length: 13 amino acids. Between the trimmed V and J ends, which lost 3 bases and 9 bases, there was a span of 9 bases. Germline-derived CDR1 and CDR2 are SGHDN and FVKESK. DNA of the CDR3: TGTGCCAGCAGCCACACAACGGGTTCACCCCTCCACTTT. It translates to CASSHTTGSPLHF.

J is TRBJ2-1 and V is TRBV24-1; 12 bases are shared with TRBD2. CDR3 size: 20 residues. Unmatched junction bases numbered 8, after V lost 0 bases and J lost 0 bases. Germline CDR1 reads KGHDR; CDR2 reads SFDVKD. In DNA, the CDR3 is TGTGCCACCAGTGATTTGAAAGGGACTAGCGGGCTTAGCTCCTACAATGAGCAGTTCTTC. This sequence encodes CATSDLKGTSGLSSYNEQFF.

This rearrangement joins TRBV11-2 to TRBJ2-1; no reliable D call. V lost 6 bases to trimming and J lost 4 bases, with 13 bases between them. CDR1 and CDR2 from the germline V gene are SGHAT and FQNNGV. The CDR3 spans 14 residues. The CDR3 loop is CASSPEDLYNEQFF. The CDR3 nucleotides read TGTGCCAGCAGTCCGGAAGACCTGTACAATGAGCAGTTCTTC.

This chain uses TRBV7-9 with TRBJ2-1, with D possibly matching TRBD2 (6 bases). The CDR3 extends over 14 amino acids. With 4 bases removed from V and 6 bases from J, the gap between germline ends came to 13 bases. Germline values: CDR1 SEHNR, CDR2 FQNEAQ (reference sequence). DNA for the CDR3: TGTGCCAGCAGCTGGCAGCGGCGGGGCAATGAGCAGTTCTTC. Protein sequence: CASSWQRRGNEQFF.

This clonotype appeared many times. The V gene is TRBV6-2 or TRBV6-3, the J gene TRBJ2-5; no clear D. V gave up 6 bases and J gave up 0 bases, with 11 bases separating them. Per germline, CDR1 MNHEY and CDR2 SVGEGT. The CDR3 loop spans 14 amino acids. The CDR3 nucleotides read TGTGCCAGCAGCAGTACTCCGTACCAAGAGACCCAGTACTTC. Amino acids: CASSSTPYQETQYF.

The chain joins TRBV4-3 to TRBJ2-5; TRBD2 matches at 9 bases. This CDR3 comprises 16 residues. V shed 0 bases, J shed 6 bases, and the junction held 8 bases outside the gene matches. Germline V gives CDR1 LGHNA, CDR2 YSLEER. CDR3 loop: CASSQDVAGVSKTQYF. The CDR3 DNA is TGCGCCAGCAGCCAAGACGTAGCGGGAGTATCGAAGACCCAGTACTTC.

This clonotype was counted a few times. The chain combines TRBV27 with TRBJ1-2; D ambiguous. The V end lost 7 bases, the J end lost 4 bases, and 13 bases lay between the germline ends. The germline gives CDR1 MNHEY, CDR2 SMNVEV (reference sequence). The CDR3 contains 13 residues. The CDR3 loop reads CASKGSPVYGYTF. Written as DNA, the CDR3 is TGTGCCAGCAAAGGCAGCCCCGTCTATGGCTACACCTTC.

This clonotype came up many times. The chain has TRBV20-1 and TRBJ2-3; 12 bases are shared with TRBD2. The CDR3 runs to 15 residues. Germline values: CDR1 DFQATT, CDR2 SNEGSKA (reference sequence). Losses at the gene ends were 7 bases for V and 2 bases for J; bases not matched to a gene: 7. The CDR3 nucleotides read TGCAGTGTCTCTAGCGGGAGGGCCCCCACAGATACGCAGTATTTT. This encodes CSVSSGRAPTDTQYF.

This clonotype occurred a few times. The genes are TRBV20-1 and TRBJ2-3; TRBD1 agrees at 7 bases. There are 17 residues in the CDR3. Trimming removed 7 bases from V and 7 bases from J; junction bases left unmatched: 23. The germline V gene encodes CDR1 DFQATT and CDR2 SNEGSKA (reference sequence). CDR3 sequence: CSGSHSFDRVGSNTQYF. The CDR3 DNA is TGCAGTGGGTCTCATTCGTTTGACAGGGTTGGGTCGAATACGCAGTATTTT.

V usage is TRBV25-1 and J usage is TRBJ2-1; D could derive from TRBD1 or TRBD2 (5 bases each). This CDR3 has 16 amino acids. V gave up 0 bases and J gave up 5 bases, with 14 bases separating them. Germline CDR1 and CDR2: MGHDK and SYGVNS. The CDR3 DNA sequence: TGTGCCAGCAGTGAATATCCCGGGGCTACCCACAATGAGCAGTTCTTC. This codes for CASSEYPGATHNEQFF.